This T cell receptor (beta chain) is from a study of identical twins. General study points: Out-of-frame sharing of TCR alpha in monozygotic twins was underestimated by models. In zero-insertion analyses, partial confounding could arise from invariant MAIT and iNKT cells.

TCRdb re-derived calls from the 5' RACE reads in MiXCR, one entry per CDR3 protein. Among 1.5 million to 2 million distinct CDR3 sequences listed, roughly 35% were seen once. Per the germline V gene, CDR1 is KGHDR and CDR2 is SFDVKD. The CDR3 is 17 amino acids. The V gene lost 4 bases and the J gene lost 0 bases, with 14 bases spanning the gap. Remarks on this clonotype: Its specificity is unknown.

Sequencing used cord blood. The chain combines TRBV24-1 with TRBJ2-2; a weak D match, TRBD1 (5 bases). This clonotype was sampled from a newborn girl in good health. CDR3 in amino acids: CATSEGRALPNTGELFF. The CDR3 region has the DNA TGTGCCACCAGTGAGGGCAGGGCCTTACCGAACACCGGGGAGCTGTTTTTT.